This TCR beta chain appears in the sequencing data of a study of T cell repertoires in ileal Crohn's disease. Study-wide results and caveats: Clonal expansions were more frequent in active smokers than non-smokers at surgery. Every patient over 26.8% clonality showed endoscopic recurrence.

Per sample, approximately 550 nanograms of biopsy DNA were TCRB immunosequenced. Sequencing was performed with immunoSEQ multiplex PCR; in TCRdb, only in-frame clones are kept and a portion is missing. In the table there are approximately 2,500 clones, around three quarters of which are singletons. As for this clone: Its target is unknown.

Trimming removed 6 bases at V and 5 bases at J, with 15 bases between. Per the germline V gene, CDR1 is WNHNN and CDR2 is SYGVQD (reference sequence). The CDR3 spans 14 residues. Sequenced sample: ileal tissue. The sequence derives from an adult with Crohn's disease. The chain joins TRBV10-1 to TRBJ2-3; D perhaps matches TRBD2 (6 bases). CDR3: CASSAVGGGDTQYF. DNA of the CDR3: TGCGCCAGCAGCGCGGTCGGGGGAGGAGATACGCAGTATTTT.